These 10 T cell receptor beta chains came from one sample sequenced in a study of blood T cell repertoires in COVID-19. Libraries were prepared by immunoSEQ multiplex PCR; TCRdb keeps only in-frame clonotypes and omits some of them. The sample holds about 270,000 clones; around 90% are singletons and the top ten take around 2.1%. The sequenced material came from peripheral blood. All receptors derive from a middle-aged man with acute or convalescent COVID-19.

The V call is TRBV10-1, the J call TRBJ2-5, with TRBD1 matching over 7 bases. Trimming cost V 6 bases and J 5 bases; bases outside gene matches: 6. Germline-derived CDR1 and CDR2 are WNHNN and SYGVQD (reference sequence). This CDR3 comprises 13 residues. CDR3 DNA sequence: TGCGCCAGCAGCCCAACAGGGGTGGAGACCCAGTACTTC. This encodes CASSPTGVETQYF.

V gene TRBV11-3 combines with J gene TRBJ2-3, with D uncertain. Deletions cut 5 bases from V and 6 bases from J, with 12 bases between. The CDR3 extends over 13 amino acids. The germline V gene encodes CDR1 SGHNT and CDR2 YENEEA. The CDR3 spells CASSPRFWDTQYF. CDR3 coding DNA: TGTGCCAGCAGCCCCCGGTTTTGGGATACGCAGTATTTT.

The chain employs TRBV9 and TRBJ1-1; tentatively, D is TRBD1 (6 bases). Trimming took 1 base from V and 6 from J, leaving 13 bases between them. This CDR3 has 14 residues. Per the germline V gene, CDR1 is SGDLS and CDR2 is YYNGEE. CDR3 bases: TGTGCCAGCAGCGTATTACAGGGCTCCGCTGAAGCTTTCTTT. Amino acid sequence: CASSVLQGSAEAFF. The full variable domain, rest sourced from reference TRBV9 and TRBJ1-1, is DSGVTQTPKHLITATGQRVTLRCSPRSGDLSVYWYQQSLDQGLQFLIQYYNGEERAKGNILERFSAQQFPDLHSELNLSSLELGDSALYFCASSVLQGSAEAFFGQGTRLTVV.

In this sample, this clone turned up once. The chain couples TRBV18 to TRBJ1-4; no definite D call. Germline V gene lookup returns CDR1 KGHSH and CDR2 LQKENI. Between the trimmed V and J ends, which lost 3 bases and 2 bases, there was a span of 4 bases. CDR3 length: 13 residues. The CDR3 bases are TGTGCCAGCTCACCTGGCACTAATGAAAAACTGTTTTTT. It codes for CASSPGTNEKLFF.

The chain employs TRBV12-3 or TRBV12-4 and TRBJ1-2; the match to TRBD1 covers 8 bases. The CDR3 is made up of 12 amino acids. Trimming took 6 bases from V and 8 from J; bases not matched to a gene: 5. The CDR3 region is CASSPRDRGYTF. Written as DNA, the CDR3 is TGTGCCAGCAGCCCTCGGGACAGGGGCTACACCTTC.

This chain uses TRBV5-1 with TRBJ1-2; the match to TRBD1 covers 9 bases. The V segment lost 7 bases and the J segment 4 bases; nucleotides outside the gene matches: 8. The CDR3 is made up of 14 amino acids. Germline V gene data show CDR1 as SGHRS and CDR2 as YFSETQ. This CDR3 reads CASCPGTGIYGYTF. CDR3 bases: TGCGCCAGCTGCCCTGGGACAGGGATCTATGGCTACACCTTC.

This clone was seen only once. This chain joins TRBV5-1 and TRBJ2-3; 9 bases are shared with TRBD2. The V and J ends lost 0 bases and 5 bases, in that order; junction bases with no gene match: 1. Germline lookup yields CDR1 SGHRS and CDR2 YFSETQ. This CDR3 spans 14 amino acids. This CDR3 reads CASSLEAGGDTQYF. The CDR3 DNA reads TGCGCCAGCAGCTTGGAAGCGGGGGGAGATACGCAGTATTTT. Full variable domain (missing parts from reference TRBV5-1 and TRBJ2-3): KAGVTQTPRYLIKTRGQQVTLSCSPISGHRSVSWYQQTPGQGLQFLFEYFSETQRNKGNFPGRFSGRQFSNSRSEMNVSTLELGDSALYLCASSLEAGGDTQYFGPGTRLTVL.

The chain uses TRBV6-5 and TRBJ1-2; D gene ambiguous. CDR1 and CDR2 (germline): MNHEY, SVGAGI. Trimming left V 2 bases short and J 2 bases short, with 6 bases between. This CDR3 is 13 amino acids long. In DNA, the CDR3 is TGTGCCAGCAGTTACGGCAGGAACTATGGCTACACCTTC. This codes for CASSYGRNYGYTF.

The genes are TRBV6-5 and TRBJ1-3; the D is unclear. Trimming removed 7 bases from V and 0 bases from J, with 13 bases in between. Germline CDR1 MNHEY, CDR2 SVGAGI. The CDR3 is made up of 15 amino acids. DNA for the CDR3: TGTGCCAGCATGGAGGGCCGATACTCTGGAAACACCATATATTTT. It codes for CASMEGRYSGNTIYF.

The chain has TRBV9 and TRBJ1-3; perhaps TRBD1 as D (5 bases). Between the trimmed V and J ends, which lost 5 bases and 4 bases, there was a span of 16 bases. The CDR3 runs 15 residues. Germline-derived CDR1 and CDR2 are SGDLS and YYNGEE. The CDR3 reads CASRPGEGLGNTIYF. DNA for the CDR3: TGTGCCAGCAGGCCGGGGGAGGGTTTAGGAAACACCATATATTTT.